These T cell receptor beta chains were read from a single sample in a study of blood T cell repertoires in COVID-19. Clones were sequenced by immunoSEQ multiplex PCR, and TCRdb holds only the in-frame ones, with some missing. There are 250,000 to 350,000 clones in the sample; roughly 90% occur only once, and about 10% lies in the top ten. The specimen was peripheral blood. The source of these receptors is a woman in her twenties or thirties with COVID-19, enrolled during active disease. Each CDR3 is given with its conserved first and last residue. The order of the fields is clone size, V gene, D gene, J gene, CDR3 protein, CDR3 DNA. The D gene is left open where the match is weak. Part of the rows lack a size; the others show once, few, many or a class for expanded clones.

size: -
V: TRBV21-1
D: -
J: TRBJ1-6
CDR3: CASSKILGGPGLIGSPLHF
DNA: TGTGCCAGCAGCAAAATCCTCGGGGGGCCCGGACTAATCGGTTCACCCCTCCACTTT

size: -
V: TRBV28
D: -
J: TRBJ1-5
CDR3: CASTGNQPQHF
DNA: TGTGCCAGCACGGGGAATCAGCCCCAGCATTTT

size: -
V: TRBV7-2
D: -
J: TRBJ2-7
CDR3: CASSWDKYTYEQYF
DNA: TGTGCCAGCAGCTGGGACAAATATACCTACGAGCAGTACTTC

size: few
V: TRBV12-1
D: -
J: TRBJ2-7
CDR3: CASSFVPGGSYEQYF
DNA: TGTGCCAGCAGCTTTGTTCCAGGGGGCTCCTACGAGCAGTACTTC

size: -
V: TRBV30
D: -
J: TRBJ1-6
CDR3: CAWSGGSSYNSPLHF
DNA: TGTGCCTGGAGTGGAGGGTCAAGCTATAATTCACCCCTCCACTTT

size: -
V: TRBV4-3
D: TRBD1
J: TRBJ2-7
CDR3: CASSQDFGQGYEQYF
DNA: TGCGCCAGCAGCCAAGATTTCGGACAGGGGTACGAGCAGTACTTC

size: -
V: TRBV28
D: TRBD1
J: TRBJ2-7
CDR3: CASTLGGRHYEQYF
DNA: TGTGCCAGCACCTTAGGGGGCAGGCACTACGAGCAGTACTTC

size: -
V: TRBV7-9
D: -
J: TRBJ2-1
CDR3: CASSLNLRNEQFF
DNA: TGTGCCAGCAGCTTAAATTTGCGCAATGAGCAGTTCTTC

size: -
V: TRBV5-1
D: -
J: TRBJ2-5
CDR3: CASSGDDSHETQYF
DNA: TGCGCCAGCAGCGGAGACGACTCACACGAGACCCAGTACTTC

size: -
V: TRBV5-5
D: TRBD1
J: TRBJ2-2
CDR3: CASSATGGTNTGELFF
DNA: TGTGCCAGCAGCGCCACAGGGGGTACTAACACCGGGGAGCTGTTTTTT

size: -
V: TRBV6-2/TRBV6-3
D: -
J: TRBJ2-1
CDR3: CASSYGQLSYNEQFF
DNA: TGTGCCAGCAGTTACGGACAGCTCAGCTACAATGAGCAGTTCTTC

size: -
V: TRBV28
D: TRBD2
J: TRBJ2-1
CDR3: CASRVGLAGGNEQFF
DNA: TGTGCCAGCAGGGTCGGACTAGCGGGAGGGAATGAGCAGTTCTTC

size: -
V: TRBV30
D: -
J: TRBJ1-3
CDR3: CACTREGQGNTIYF
DNA: TGTGCCTGTACCAGAGAGGGCCAAGGAAACACCATATATTTT

size: once
V: TRBV7-9
D: TRBD2
J: TRBJ2-1
CDR3: CASSSRLAGGYNEQFF
DNA: TGTGCCAGCAGCTCTCGCCTAGCGGGGGGCTACAATGAGCAGTTCTTC

size: -
V: TRBV6-2/TRBV6-3
D: TRBD2
J: TRBJ2-1
CDR3: CASSYRKLAGALDEQFF
DNA: TGTGCCAGCAGTTACAGGAAACTAGCGGGAGCTCTCGATGAGCAGTTCTTC

size: once
V: TRBV9
D: -
J: TRBJ1-6
CDR3: CASSVGSSYNSPLHF
DNA: TGTGCCAGCAGCGTTGGGAGCTCCTATAATTCACCCCTCCACTTT

size: -
V: TRBV25-1
D: -
J: TRBJ2-1
CDR3: CASSGGAFYNEQFF
DNA: TGTGCCAGCAGTGGCGGGGCTTTCTACAATGAGCAGTTCTTC

size: once
V: TRBV14
D: TRBD2
J: TRBJ2-7
CDR3: CASSRGLAGTEQYF
DNA: TGTGCCAGCAGCCGTGGACTAGCGGGGACCGAGCAGTACTTC

size: -
V: TRBV28
D: TRBD1
J: TRBJ2-7
CDR3: CASSLGQGLYEQYF
DNA: TGTGCCAGCAGTTTAGGACAGGGACTCTACGAGCAGTACTTC

size: -
V: TRBV10-1
D: -
J: TRBJ2-7
CDR3: CASSAYRVREQYF
DNA: TGCGCCAGCAGTGCGTACAGGGTACGCGAGCAGTACTTC

size: -
V: TRBV30
D: TRBD2
J: TRBJ2-2
CDR3: CAWATLPGLASIANTGELFF
DNA: TGTGCCTGGGCCACCCTGCCGGGACTAGCGTCGATCGCGAACACCGGGGAGCTGTTTTTT

size: -
V: TRBV5-1
D: TRBD1
J: TRBJ1-4
CDR3: CASSSGQRNEKLFF
DNA: TGCGCCAGCAGCTCGGGACAGAGAAATGAAAAACTGTTTTTT

size: -
V: TRBV30
D: -
J: TRBJ2-7
CDR3: CACTGMSEQYF
DNA: TGTGCCTGCACAGGGATGAGCGAGCAGTACTTC

size: -
V: TRBV10-2
D: -
J: TRBJ2-7
CDR3: CASSESDQADEQYF
DNA: TGCGCCAGCAGTGAGTCTGATCAGGCAGACGAGCAGTACTTC

size: -
V: TRBV5-1
D: TRBD1
J: TRBJ2-2
CDR3: CASSPRTGRTGELFF
DNA: TGCGCCAGCAGCCCGCGGACAGGGCGGACCGGGGAGCTGTTTTTT

size: -
V: TRBV29-1
D: TRBD1
J: TRBJ2-7
CDR3: CSVEDRDRVSYEQYF
DNA: TGCAGCGTTGAAGATCGGGACAGAGTCTCCTACGAGCAGTACTTC

size: -
V: TRBV7-2
D: -
J: TRBJ2-5
CDR3: CASSLDYGTQYF
DNA: TGTGCCAGCAGCTTAGATTACGGGACCCAGTACTTC

size: -
V: TRBV7-2
D: TRBD1
J: TRBJ1-6
CDR3: CASSLQQGWTPLHF
DNA: TGTGCCAGCAGCTTACAACAGGGGTGGACACCCCTCCACTTT

size: -
V: TRBV10-1
D: -
J: TRBJ2-3
CDR3: CASSEGLTTDTQYF
DNA: TGCGCCAGCAGTGAGGGACTAACAACAGATACGCAGTATTTT

size: -
V: TRBV19
D: TRBD1
J: TRBJ2-5
CDR3: CASARTGGQETQYF
DNA: TGTGCCAGCGCTAGGACAGGGGGTCAGGAGACCCAGTACTTC

size: once
V: TRBV7-9
D: TRBD2
J: TRBJ2-7
CDR3: CASSPTSGRPRPYEQYF
DNA: TGTGCCAGCAGCCCTACTAGCGGGAGGCCCCGGCCCTACGAGCAGTACTTC

size: -
V: TRBV18
D: TRBD2
J: TRBJ2-2
CDR3: CASSPAASGGVTGELFF
DNA: TGTGCCAGCTCCCCTGCTGCTAGCGGGGGTGTCACCGGGGAGCTGTTTTTT

size: once
V: TRBV7-9
D: TRBD2
J: TRBJ2-1
CDR3: CASSSLLAGEGNEQFF
DNA: TGTGCCAGCAGCTCCCTACTAGCGGGAGAGGGCAATGAGCAGTTCTTC

size: -
V: TRBV19
D: TRBD1
J: TRBJ1-6
CDR3: CASTSSGTVNSPLHF
DNA: TGTGCCAGTACCTCATCCGGGACAGTAAATTCACCCCTCCACTTT

size: once
V: TRBV2
D: -
J: TRBJ1-5
CDR3: CASSVQGNQPQHF
DNA: TGTGCCAGCAGTGTACAGGGCAATCAGCCCCAGCATTTT

size: -
V: TRBV27
D: TRBD1
J: TRBJ1-5
CDR3: CASSSGQSYQPQHF
DNA: TGTGCCAGCAGCTCGGGACAGAGTTATCAGCCCCAGCATTTT

size: -
V: TRBV15
D: TRBD1
J: TRBJ1-2
CDR3: CATSSGQGRVGYTF
DNA: TGTGCCACCAGCAGCGGACAGGGGAGGGTAGGCTACACCTTC

size: once
V: TRBV9
D: -
J: TRBJ2-7
CDR3: CASGRAENEQYF
DNA: TGTGCCAGCGGGAGAGCAGAGAACGAGCAGTACTTC

size: -
V: TRBV11-2
D: -
J: TRBJ2-1
CDR3: CASSLESQRGGRNEQFF
DNA: TGTGCCAGCAGCTTAGAGTCCCAGAGGGGGGGGAGGAATGAGCAGTTCTTC

size: -
V: TRBV2
D: -
J: TRBJ2-1
CDR3: CASEGGNNNEQFF
DNA: TGTGCCAGCGAGGGGGGGAACAACAATGAGCAGTTCTTC

size: -
V: TRBV5-4
D: -
J: TRBJ1-2
CDR3: CASSSGRGWGYTF
DNA: TGTGCCAGCAGCTCGGGGCGGGGATGGGGCTACACCTTC

size: once
V: TRBV4-2
D: -
J: TRBJ1-1
CDR3: CASSATGAEAFF
DNA: TGTGCCAGCAGCGCGACGGGGGCTGAAGCTTTCTTT

size: -
V: TRBV28
D: -
J: TRBJ2-3
CDR3: CASSLSRRGDTQYF
DNA: TGTGCCAGCAGTTTAAGCAGGAGGGGAGATACGCAGTATTTT

size: -
V: TRBV5-4
D: TRBD1
J: TRBJ2-4
CDR3: CASSLGQGRNIQYF
DNA: TGTGCCAGCAGCTTGGGACAGGGGAGAAACATTCAGTACTTC